One and the same sample provided the 27 T cell receptor beta chains below, sequenced in a study of cytomegalovirus exposure and HLA in healthy donors (dated by TCRdb to the late 2010s). The library was obtained by the immunoSEQ multiplex PCR assay. For the multiplex PCR, a mixture combining 60 forward primers for TCR Vbeta segments and 13 reverse primers for TCR Jbeta segments was used. Entries here come from immuneACCESS through TCRdb and include only in-frame sequences with V and J called. Some clones fail to appear in such tables; in the studies checked, an unresolved V gene covers under half of the shortfall, and the cause of the remainder is unknown. This sample has approximately 210,000 clones in its table, and around 73% of those were observed once. The ten biggest clones cover 2% to 2.5% of the sample. Sequenced material: PBMCs. The receptors were gathered from a woman in her 30s in good health and CMV-seropositive.

The chain carries TRBV7-2 and TRBJ1-2; the match to TRBD1 covers 9 bases. Germline trimming cut 5 bases from V and 8 bases from J; bases unmatched to any gene: 6. Per germline, CDR1 SGHTA and CDR2 FQGNSA. The CDR3 is 13 amino acids. CDR3 bases: TGTGCCAGCAGCCAGGGACAGGGACGGGGCTACACCTTC. Translated: CASSQGQGRGYTF.

In its sample, this clone was seen a few times. This chain uses TRBV7-9 with TRBJ2-1, with 14 positions matching TRBD2. Germline V CDR1 and CDR2: SEHNR, FQNEAQ (reference sequence). V shed 5 bases and J 1 base; nucleotides not matched to a gene: 7. This CDR3 is 18 amino acids long. CDR3: CASSRGLAGGASYNEQFF. The CDR3 DNA is TGTGCCAGCAGCCGAGGACTAGCGGGAGGAGCGTCCTACAATGAGCAGTTCTTC.

V and J are TRBV6-5 and TRBJ2-7; D perhaps matches TRBD1 (7 bases). The CDR3 runs to 15 residues. The germline V gene has CDR1 MNHEY and CDR2 SVGAGI. The V end was cut by 2 bases, the J end by 1 base, with 12 bases between. CDR3 protein: CASSYAAGGSYEQYF. DNA for the CDR3: TGTGCCAGCAGTTACGCGGCAGGGGGGTCCTACGAGCAGTACTTC.

The chain couples TRBV29-1 to TRBJ2-5, with a possible D match to TRBD2 (6 bases). V was clipped by 6 bases and J by 2 bases, with 16 bases between them. Germline loops: CDR1 SQVTM, CDR2 ANQGSEA. The CDR3 is made up of 14 amino acids. CDR3 sequence (DNA): TGCAGCGTGGGGTGGAGGGGCGGACAAGAGACCCAGTACTTC. Translation gives CSVGWRGGQETQYF.

This chain uses TRBV29-1 with TRBJ2-2; D is unclear. The V end lost 3 bases, the J end lost 3 bases, and 8 bases lay between the germline ends. The CDR3 is 13 residues long. CDR1 and CDR2 (germline): SQVTM, ANQGSEA. For the CDR3, the DNA is TGCAGCGTTGATCAACAGCACACCGGGGAGCTGTTTTTT. This codes for CSVDQQHTGELFF.

This clone was seen more than once but under ten times. The chain joins TRBV7-9 to TRBJ2-6; TRBD1 agrees at 8 bases. This CDR3 has 19 residues. The trim removed 7 bases at V and 1 base at J, leaving 15 bases unmatched. CDR1 is SEHNR, CDR2 FQNEAQ, per germline (reference sequence). The DNA of the CDR3 is TGTGCCAGCAACACCCTGGGCAGGGGGCCCTCTTCTGGGGCCAACGTCCTGACTTTC. Translated, it gives CASNTLGRGPSSGANVLTF.

The chain combines TRBV27 with TRBJ1-3; D is possibly TRBD1 (6 bases). The CDR3 has 15 residues. Trimming took off 3 bases at V and 5 bases at J, with 14 bases between the two ends. The germline V gene encodes CDR1 MNHEY and CDR2 SMNVEV (reference sequence). CDR3 sequence: CASSLGYRDRNTIYF. DNA for the CDR3: TGTGCCAGCAGTTTGGGGTACAGGGATAGAAACACCATATATTTT.

This chain links TRBV4-2 with TRBJ2-1; TRBD2 agrees at 10 bases. V shed 1 base, J shed 7 bases, and the junction held 4 bases outside the gene matches. CDR1 and CDR2 from the germline V gene are LGHNA and YNFKEQ. The CDR3 loop spans 15 amino acids. This CDR3 is CASSQGAGGRNEQFF. The DNA for the CDR3 is TGTGCCAGCAGCCAAGGAGCGGGAGGGCGTAATGAGCAGTTCTTC.

CDR3 nucleotides: TGTGCCAGCAGGCTGGCAGGGGTCAATGGCTACACCTTC. Protein sequence: CASRLAGVNGYTF. J is TRBJ1-2 and V is TRBV7-2; possible D gene TRBD1, 6 bases. This CDR3 has 13 residues. The germline V gene encodes CDR1 SGHTA and CDR2 FQGNSA. V was trimmed by 6 bases and J by 6 bases, leaving 14 bases between them.

Regarding this clone: In the same sample, other DNA sequences code for this CDR3. The V and J genes are TRBV15 and TRBJ2-7; D might be TRBD2 (5 bases). Germline assignment: CDR1 LNHNV and CDR2 YYDKDF (reference sequence). This CDR3 has 12 residues. V lost 2 bases to trimming and J lost 4 bases, with 6 bases between them. The CDR3 loop reads CATSRTGYEQYF. The CDR3 DNA follows: TGTGCCACCAGCAGAACGGGATACGAGCAGTACTTC.

The chain joins TRBV2 to TRBJ1-4; 10 nucleotides align to TRBD1. Per germline, CDR1 SNHLY and CDR2 FYNNEI. This CDR3 is 12 amino acids long. V was clipped by 8 bases and J by 7 bases; unmatched bases: 1. For the CDR3, the DNA is TGTGCCAGCCGGGACAGGGGTGAAAAACTGTTTTTT. Amino acids: CASRDRGEKLFF.

The chain is built from TRBV20-1 and TRBJ2-1, with a tentative D call TRBD1 (6 bases). V dropped 3 bases and J dropped 10 bases, with 10 bases sitting between them. CDR1 and CDR2 from the germline V gene are DFQATT and SNEGSKA (reference sequence). The CDR3 sequence is 11 residues long. This CDR3 reads CSARDSEEQFF. The CDR3 DNA is TGCAGTGCTAGGGACAGCGAAGAGCAGTTCTTC.

This clone was detected only once. V usage is TRBV19 and J usage is TRBJ2-7; tentatively, D is TRBD1 (7 bases). Per the germline V gene, CDR1 is LNHDA and CDR2 is SQIVND (reference sequence). The CDR3 is made up of 14 amino acids. With 5 bases removed from V and 3 bases from J, the gap between germline ends came to 14 bases. In DNA, the CDR3 is TGTGCCAGTAGTCCGGGGGACAGACTCTACGAGCAGTACTTC. It specifies CASSPGDRLYEQYF. The variable domain in full, completed from reference TRBV19 and TRBJ2-7, reads DGGITQSPKYLFRKEGQNVTLSCEQNLNHDAMYWYRQDPGQGLRLIYYSQIVNDFQKGDIAEGYSVSREKKESFPLTVTSAQKNPTAFYLCASSPGDRLYEQYFGPGTRLTVT.

The rearrangement links TRBV2 to TRBJ2-5; 7 bases are shared with TRBD2. Germline V gene sequence: CDR1 SNHLY, CDR2 FYNNEI. The CDR3 spans 14 residues. With 8 bases clipped from V and 3 bases from J, the junction kept 9 bases outside the gene matches. CDR3 DNA sequence: TGTGCCAGCCTGGCGCGGGGGATCAAAGAGACCCAGTACTTC. It codes for CASLARGIKETQYF.

The CDR3 DNA reads as TGTGCCAGCAGCCGGACAGGGAACACTGAAGCTTTCTTT. As protein: CASSRTGNTEAFF. V usage is TRBV7-9 and J usage is TRBJ1-1; 7 bases line up with TRBD1. V shed 5 bases, J shed 1 base, and the junction held 1 base outside the gene matches. Germline CDR1 reads SEHNR; CDR2 reads FQNEAQ (reference sequence). The CDR3 loop spans 13 amino acids. Using reference TRBV7-9 and TRBJ1-1 for the parts outside the CDR3, the full variable domain is DTGVSQNPRHKITKRGQNVTFRCDPISEHNRLYWYRQTLGQGPEFLTYFQNEAQLEKSRLLSDRFSAERPKGSFSTLEIQRTEQGDSAMYLCASSRTGNTEAFFGQGTRLTVV.

This clone turned up a few times. The gene calls are TRBV11-2 and TRBJ1-6; D unclear. The CDR3 totals 13 residues. Germline-derived CDR1 and CDR2 are SGHAT and FQNNGV. V was trimmed by 5 bases and J by 7 bases, leaving 9 bases between them. The CDR3 spells CASSPRLNSPLHF. CDR3 DNA sequence: TGTGCCAGCAGCCCGAGGCTCAATTCACCCCTCCACTTT.

The V and J genes are TRBV30 and TRBJ1-1; D is uncertain. The CDR3 contains 13 residues. The V end lost 4 bases, the J end lost 3 bases, and 12 bases lay between the germline ends. CDR1 and CDR2 (germline): GTSNPN, SVGIG (reference sequence). The CDR3 reads CAWTIGVYTEAFF. DNA of the CDR3: TGTGCCTGGACTATCGGTGTCTACACTGAAGCTTTCTTT.

This clone was detected once. The chain joins TRBV7-2 to TRBJ2-5; no clear D gene. The CDR3 loop spans 15 amino acids. CDR1 is SGHTA and CDR2 is FQGNSA in the germline V gene. V shed 2 bases and J shed 2 bases, with 12 bases lying between them. The CDR3 DNA reads TGTGCCAGCAGCTTACGGCCAGGTCATCAAGAGACCCAGTACTTC. Translating it yields CASSLRPGHQETQYF.

The chain links TRBV30 to TRBJ1-6, with a tentative D call TRBD1 (5 bases). V lost 0 bases and J 3 bases, leaving 12 bases between the germline ends. Per germline, CDR1 GTSNPN and CDR2 SVGIG (reference sequence). CDR3 size: 16 residues. CDR3 residues: CAWSVLGAIYNSPLHF. The CDR3 DNA sequence: TGTGCCTGGAGTGTACTTGGGGCGATCTATAATTCACCCCTCCACTTT.

The genes are TRBV7-9 and TRBJ1-1; no definite D call. This CDR3 region has 14 residues. V shed 6 bases and J shed 5 bases, with 16 bases lying between them. Germline lookup yields CDR1 SEHNR and CDR2 FQNEAQ (reference sequence). The CDR3, as DNA: TGTGCCAGCAGTTACCCCGCGACAATAACTGAAGCTTTCTTT. As protein: CASSYPATITEAFF.

This clone was counted once. V usage is TRBV5-6 and J usage is TRBJ2-1, with D hard to call. The CDR3 covers 15 residues. Trimming shortened V by 1 base and J by 3 bases, and 11 bases separated the two germline ends. Germline assignment: CDR1 SGHDT and CDR2 YYEEEE. The CDR3 is CASSLIGSNYNEQFF. The CDR3 DNA reads TGTGCCAGCAGCTTGATTGGTAGCAACTACAATGAGCAGTTCTTC.

The rearrangement links TRBV7-6 to TRBJ2-1; TRBD2 matches at 10 bases. The CDR3 runs 18 residues. V gave up 4 bases and J gave up 8 bases; unmatched junction bases: 17. Germline lookup yields CDR1 SGHVS and CDR2 FNYEAQ. CDR3: CASSSWASGSGGRDEQFF. In DNA, the CDR3 is TGTGCCAGCAGCTCCTGGGCTAGCGGGAGCGGGGGTCGGGATGAGCAGTTCTTC.

V is TRBV14 and J is TRBJ1-2; possible D gene TRBD1, 5 bases. There are 14 residues in the CDR3. Germline V CDR1 and CDR2: SGHDN, FVKESK. V was shortened by 5 bases and J by 3 bases, with 13 bases between the two germline ends. Written as DNA, the CDR3 is TGTGCCAGCAGCTGGACAATTAAGGACTATGGCTACACCTTC. Protein sequence: CASSWTIKDYGYTF.

The chain has TRBV7-2 and TRBJ1-4; TRBD1 matches 8 bases. The V gene end was trimmed by 5 bases and the J gene end by 10 bases; junction bases not matched to a gene: 9. CDR3 size: 14 residues. CDR1 and CDR2 from the germline V gene are SGHTA and FQGNSA. CDR3 residues: CASSPGQGMGKLFF. The CDR3 DNA follows: TGTGCCAGCAGCCCCGGACAGGGAATGGGAAAACTGTTTTTT.

V gene TRBV29-1 combines with J gene TRBJ2-1; no reliable D call. Germline values: CDR1 SQVTM, CDR2 ANQGSEA. The V and J ends lost 7 bases and 8 bases respectively, with 18 bases between them. The CDR3 is made up of 13 amino acids. The chain's CDR3 is CSARRLGFHEQFF. The CDR3 bases are TGCAGCGCCCGCCGGCTAGGATTCCATGAGCAGTTCTTC.

CDR3 amino acids: CASSPQGETQYF. CDR3 DNA: TGCGCCAGCAGCCCTCAGGGAGAGACCCAGTACTTC. The chain links TRBV5-1 to TRBJ2-5, with D maybe TRBD1 (5 bases). The CDR3 runs 12 residues. Germline loops: CDR1 SGHRS, CDR2 YFSETQ. V was cut by 4 bases and J by 4 bases, with 8 bases left in between.

This rearrangement joins TRBV5-6 to TRBJ1-2, with TRBD1 as a possible D gene (5 bases). The CDR3 contains 15 residues. V dropped 2 bases and J dropped 1 base, with 12 bases sitting between them. The germline CDR1 and CDR2 sequences are SGHDT and YYEEEE. Here the CDR3 reads CASSFWQGNNYGYTF. The CDR3 nucleotides are TGTGCCAGCAGCTTCTGGCAGGGTAATAACTATGGCTACACCTTC.